The T cell receptor beta chain under discussion was sequenced for a study of blood T cell repertoires in COVID-19. This clone was picked up a small number of times. J was trimmed by 1 base and V by 4 bases; bases with no gene match: 8. Germline CDR1 is SQVTM and CDR2 is ANQGSEA. The CDR3 is 15 residues long. Some clones are missing from TCRdb's copy, which holds only in-frame ones; the method was immunoSEQ multiplex PCR. The repertoire holds roughly 50,000 clones, with more than 70% as singletons. The clonotype was recovered from a man in his 70s with active COVID-19. The material sequenced was peripheral blood. This chain connects TRBV29-1 to TRBJ2-3; 7 positions agree with TRBD1. CDR3 sequence: CSVAQTGSGTDTQYF. CDR3 bases: TGCAGCGTTGCCCAGACAGGGTCTGGCACAGATACGCAGTATTTT.